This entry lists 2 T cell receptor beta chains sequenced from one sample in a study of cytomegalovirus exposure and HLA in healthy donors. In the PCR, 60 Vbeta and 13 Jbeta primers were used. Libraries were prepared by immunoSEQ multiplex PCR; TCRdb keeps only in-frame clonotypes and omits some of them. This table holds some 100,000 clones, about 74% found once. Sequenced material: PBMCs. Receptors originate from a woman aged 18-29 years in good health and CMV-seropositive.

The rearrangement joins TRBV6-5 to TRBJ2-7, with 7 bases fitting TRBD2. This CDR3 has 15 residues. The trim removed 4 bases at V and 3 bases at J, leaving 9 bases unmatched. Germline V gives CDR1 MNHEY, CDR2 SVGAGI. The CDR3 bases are TGTGCCAGCAGTTCCGGGGCTAGCGGCCTCTACGAGCAGTACTTC. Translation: CASSSGASGLYEQYF.

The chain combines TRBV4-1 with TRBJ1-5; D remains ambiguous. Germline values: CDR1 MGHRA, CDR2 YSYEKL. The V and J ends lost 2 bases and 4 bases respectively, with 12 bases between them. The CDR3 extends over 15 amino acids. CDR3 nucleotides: TGCGCCAGCAGCCAATTCCCGCTCGGGAATCAGCCCCAGCATTTT. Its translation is CASSQFPLGNQPQHF.